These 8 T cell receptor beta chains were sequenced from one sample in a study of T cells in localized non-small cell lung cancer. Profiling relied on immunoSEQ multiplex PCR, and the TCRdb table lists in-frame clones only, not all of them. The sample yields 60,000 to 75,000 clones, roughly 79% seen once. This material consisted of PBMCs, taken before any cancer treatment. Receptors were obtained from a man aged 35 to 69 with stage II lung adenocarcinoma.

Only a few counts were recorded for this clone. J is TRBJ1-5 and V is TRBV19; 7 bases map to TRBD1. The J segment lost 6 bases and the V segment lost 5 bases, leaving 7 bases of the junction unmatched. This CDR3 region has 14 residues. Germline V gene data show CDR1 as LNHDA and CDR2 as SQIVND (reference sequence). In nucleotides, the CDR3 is TGTGCCAGTAGTGACAGGGTCCCCATTCAGCCCCAGCATTTT. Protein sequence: CASSDRVPIQPQHF.

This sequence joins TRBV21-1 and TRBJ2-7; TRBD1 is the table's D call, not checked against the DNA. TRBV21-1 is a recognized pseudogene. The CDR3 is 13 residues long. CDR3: CASSKNRQIGQYF. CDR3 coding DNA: TGTGCCAGCAGCAAAAACAGGCAAATAGGGCAGTACTTC.

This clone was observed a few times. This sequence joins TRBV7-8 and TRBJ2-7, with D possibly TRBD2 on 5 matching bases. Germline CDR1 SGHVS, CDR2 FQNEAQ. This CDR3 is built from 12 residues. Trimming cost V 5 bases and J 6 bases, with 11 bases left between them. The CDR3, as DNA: TGTGCCAGCAGCCCCGACCGGGGCGAGCAGTACTTC. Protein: CASSPDRGEQYF.

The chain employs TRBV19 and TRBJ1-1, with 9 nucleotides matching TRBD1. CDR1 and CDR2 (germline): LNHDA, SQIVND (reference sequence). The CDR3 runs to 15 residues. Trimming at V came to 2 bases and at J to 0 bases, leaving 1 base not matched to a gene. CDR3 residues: CASSITGGMNTEAFF. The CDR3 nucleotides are TGTGCCAGTAGTATAACAGGGGGCATGAACACTGAAGCTTTCTTT.

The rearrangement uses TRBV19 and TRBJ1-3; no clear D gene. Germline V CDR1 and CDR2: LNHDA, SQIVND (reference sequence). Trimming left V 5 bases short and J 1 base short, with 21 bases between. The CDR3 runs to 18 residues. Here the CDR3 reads CASSPSRSGRDSGNTIYF. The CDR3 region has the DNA TGTGCCAGTAGTCCCTCCCGTTCGGGCCGAGATTCTGGAAACACCATATATTTT.

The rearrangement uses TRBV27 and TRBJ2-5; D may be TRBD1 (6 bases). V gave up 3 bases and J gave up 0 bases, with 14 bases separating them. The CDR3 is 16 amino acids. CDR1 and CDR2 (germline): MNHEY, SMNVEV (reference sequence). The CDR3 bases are TGTGCCAGCAGTTTTACAGGGTTGGGGTACCAAGAGACCCAGTACTTC. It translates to CASSFTGLGYQETQYF.

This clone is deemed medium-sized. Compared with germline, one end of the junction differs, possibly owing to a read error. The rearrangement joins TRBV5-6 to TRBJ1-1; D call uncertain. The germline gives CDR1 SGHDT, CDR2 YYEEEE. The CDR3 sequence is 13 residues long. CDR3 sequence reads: CASSGILNIEAFF. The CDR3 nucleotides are TGTGCCAGCAGCGGGATTTTGAACATTGAAGCTTTCTTT.

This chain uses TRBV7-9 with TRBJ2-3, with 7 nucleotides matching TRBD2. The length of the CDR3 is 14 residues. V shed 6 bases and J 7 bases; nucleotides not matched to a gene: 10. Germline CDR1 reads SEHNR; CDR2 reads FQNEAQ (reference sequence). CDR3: CASRDGGGPNTQYF. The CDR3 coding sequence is TGTGCCAGCAGGGATGGGGGAGGGCCAAATACGCAGTATTTT.